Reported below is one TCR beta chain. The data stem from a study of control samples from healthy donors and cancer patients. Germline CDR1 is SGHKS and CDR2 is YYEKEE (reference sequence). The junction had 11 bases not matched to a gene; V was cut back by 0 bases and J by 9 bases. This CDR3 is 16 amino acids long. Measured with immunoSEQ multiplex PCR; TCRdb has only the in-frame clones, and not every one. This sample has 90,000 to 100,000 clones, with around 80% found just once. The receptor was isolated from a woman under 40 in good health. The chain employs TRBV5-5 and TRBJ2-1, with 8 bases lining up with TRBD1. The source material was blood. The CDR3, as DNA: TGTGCCAGCAGCTTGGGAGCAGGGCAGGGGGCTAGTGAGCAGTTCTTC. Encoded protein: CASSLGAGQGASEQFF.